A few counts support the clone carrying this T cell receptor (beta chain). Its antigen remains unidentified. The hyperthyroidism patients, aged 18 to 65, had been newly diagnosed, with under 2 months' duration. The PBMCs had their origin in roughly 9.8 ml of fresh peripheral blood. This sample stems from a study of Graves' ophthalmopathy and Graves' hyperthyroidism. Study-level findings and limits: Blood also held most thyroid clonotypes expanded above 0.001 frequency. A model built from 13 signatures distinguished ophthalmopathy from stable hyperthyroidism with approximately 89% sensitivity and 81.08% specificity.

Investigators amplified TCR beta CDR3 regions from RNA transcripts. An initial RT-PCR round employing HTBI primers preceded a second-round multiplex PCR. Using its own MiXCR run on the multiplex PCR reads, TCRdb lists one record per CDR3 protein. The repertoire holds a few hundred thousand distinct CDR3 sequences, with about 17% as singletons. J gave up 11 bases and V 0 bases, and 14 bases lay outside the gene matches. This CDR3 is built from 16 residues. The V gene's germline CDR1 is SGHAT and CDR2 FQNNGV. The TCR was taken from an adult woman with stable Graves' hyperthyroidism. Sequenced material: peripheral blood. The rearrangement links TRBV11-2 to TRBJ2-7; 9 positions match TRBD2. The CDR3 DNA reads TGTGCCAGCAGCTTAGATGGGGCCAGCGGGAGGACCAAGAAGTACTTC. Its protein product is CASSLDGASGRTKKYF.